This T cell receptor (beta chain) was sequenced during a study of technical replicates of blood from a handful of donors. The germline V gene has CDR1 MNHEY and CDR2 SVGAGI. Trimming removed 0 bases at V and 0 bases at J, with 6 bases between. CDR3 length equals 15 residues. TCRdb's table, derived via immunoSEQ multiplex PCR, lists solely in-frame clones and lacks some. The sample holds about 82,000 clones, nearly 96% seen once. Sequenced input: T cells isolated from PBMCs. The chain joins TRBV6-5 to TRBJ2-1; no clear D. This TCR derives from a human donor in good health. The CDR3 nucleotides are TGTGCCAGCAGTTACTCCCCGAGCTCCTACAATGAGCAGTTCTTC. Encoded protein: CASSYSPSSYNEQFF.